Shown below are 7 T cell receptor beta chains from a single sample sequenced in a study of blood T cell repertoires in COVID-19. Data came from immunoSEQ multiplex PCR; TCRdb stores just in-frame clones and leaves some out. This sample yields tens of thousands of clones, of which 75% to 90% are seen a single time; around 17% belongs to the top ten. The material sequenced was peripheral blood. The receptors come from a human donor with acute or convalescent COVID-19. The donor label of this sample is uncertain.

The chain joins TRBV27 to TRBJ2-7, with TRBD1 matching over 7 bases. The CDR3 has 16 residues. J was trimmed by 0 bases and V by 2 bases; bases with no gene match: 7. Germline CDR1 MNHEY, CDR2 SMNVEV (reference sequence). The CDR3 region has the DNA TGTGCCAGCAGTTTAGACCGGACAGGCTCCTCCTACGAGCAGTACTTC. It encodes CASSLDRTGSSYEQYF.

The CDR3 DNA is TGTGCCAGCAGCTTAGATCCGGCCAAAAACATTCAGTACTTC. As protein: CASSLDPAKNIQYF. The V and J genes are TRBV11-3 and TRBJ2-4, with unresolved D. Trimming shortened V by 0 bases and J by 1 base, and 4 bases separated the two germline ends. The CDR3 runs 14 residues. Germline CDR1 is SGHNT and CDR2 is YENEEA.

This clone was seen once. The V gene is TRBV7-2, the J gene TRBJ1-5, with D possibly being TRBD1 (5 bases). The CDR3 totals 15 residues. The V gene lost 4 bases and the J gene lost 3 bases, with 13 bases spanning the gap. The V gene's germline CDR1 is SGHTA and CDR2 FQGNSA. The CDR3 bases are TGTGCCAGCAGCTGGGGGACGGGAGTCAATCAGCCCCAGCATTTT. As protein: CASSWGTGVNQPQHF.

V gene TRBV14 combines with J gene TRBJ2-1; tentatively, D is TRBD2 (6 bases). V gave up 4 bases and J gave up 5 bases, with 15 bases separating them. The CDR3 extends over 15 amino acids. Germline V gene lookup returns CDR1 SGHDN and CDR2 FVKESK. CDR3 protein: CASSLGLMGNNEQFF. The CDR3 coding sequence is TGTGCCAGCAGCCTGGGACTCATGGGGAACAATGAGCAGTTCTTC.

The rearrangement links TRBV7-2 to TRBJ2-1; unclear D gene. The V gene's germline CDR1 is SGHTA and CDR2 FQGNSA. The CDR3 extends over 13 amino acids. V lost 1 base, J lost 8 bases, and 9 bases lay in between. The CDR3 DNA reads TGTGCCAGCAGCTTAGTCCAGAATTATGAGCAGTTCTTC. Amino acids: CASSLVQNYEQFF.

The rearrangement joins TRBV6-6 to TRBJ2-5; 7 bases map to TRBD1. CDR1 MNHNY and CDR2 SVGAGI come from the germline V gene (reference sequence). The CDR3 has 15 amino acids. V was pared by 5 bases and J by 6 bases, with 12 bases of the junction left unmatched. Here the CDR3 reads CASSPATGLVQTQYF. CDR3 in DNA: TGTGCCAGCAGTCCCGCGACAGGGTTGGTCCAGACCCAGTACTTC.

The rearrangement uses TRBV2 and TRBJ2-1, with D hard to call. The CDR3 extends over 15 amino acids. Trimming took off 5 bases at V and 0 bases at J, with 11 bases between the two ends. Per the germline V gene, CDR1 is SNHLY and CDR2 is FYNNEI. CDR3 in amino acids: CASSLLTSSYNEQFF. The CDR3 nucleotides read TGTGCCAGCAGTTTGCTCACGAGCTCCTACAATGAGCAGTTCTTC.